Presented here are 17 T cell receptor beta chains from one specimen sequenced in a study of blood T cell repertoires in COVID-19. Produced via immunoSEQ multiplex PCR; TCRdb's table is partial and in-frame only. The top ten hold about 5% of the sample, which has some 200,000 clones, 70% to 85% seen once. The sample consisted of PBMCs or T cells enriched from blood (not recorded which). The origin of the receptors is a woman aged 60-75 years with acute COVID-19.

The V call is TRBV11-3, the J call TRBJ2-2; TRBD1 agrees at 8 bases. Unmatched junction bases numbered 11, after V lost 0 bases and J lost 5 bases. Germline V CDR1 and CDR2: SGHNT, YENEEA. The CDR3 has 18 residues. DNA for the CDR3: TGTGCCAGCAGCTTAGATCCATGGACAGGGATATCTACCGGGGAGCTGTTTTTT. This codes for CASSLDPWTGISTGELFF.

The CDR3 region has the DNA TGTGCCAGCAGCTGGGGACTAGCGGGGGAACGCTACAATGAGCAGTTCTTC. Protein: CASSWGLAGERYNEQFF. The chain combines TRBV5-4 with TRBJ2-1; 14 nucleotides match TRBD2. The CDR3 extends over 17 amino acids. Trimming at V came to 3 bases and at J to 3 bases, leaving 5 bases not matched to a gene. Germline V lookup: CDR1 SGHNT, CDR2 YYREEE (reference sequence).

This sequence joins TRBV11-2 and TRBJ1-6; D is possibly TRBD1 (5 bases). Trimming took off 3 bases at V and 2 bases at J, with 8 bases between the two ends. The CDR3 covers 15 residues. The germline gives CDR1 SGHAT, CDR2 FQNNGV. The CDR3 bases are TGTGCCAGCAGCTTCGACAGAGCCTATAATTCACCCCTCCACTTT. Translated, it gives CASSFDRAYNSPLHF.

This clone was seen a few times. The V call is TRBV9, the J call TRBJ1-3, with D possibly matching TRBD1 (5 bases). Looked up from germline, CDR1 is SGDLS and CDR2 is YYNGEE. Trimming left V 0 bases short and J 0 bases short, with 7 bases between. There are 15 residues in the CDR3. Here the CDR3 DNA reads TGTGCCAGCAGCGTAGATAGGGGCTCTGGAAACACCATATATTTT. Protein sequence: CASSVDRGSGNTIYF. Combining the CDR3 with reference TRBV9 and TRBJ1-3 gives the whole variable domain DSGVTQTPKHLITATGQRVTLRCSPRSGDLSVYWYQQSLDQGLQFLIQYYNGEERAKGNILERFSAQQFPDLHSELNLSSLELGDSALYFCASSVDRGSGNTIYFGEGSWLTVV.

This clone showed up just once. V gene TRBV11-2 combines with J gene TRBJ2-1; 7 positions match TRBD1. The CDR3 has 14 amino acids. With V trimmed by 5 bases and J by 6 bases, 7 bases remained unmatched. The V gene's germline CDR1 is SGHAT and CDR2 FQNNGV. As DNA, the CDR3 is TGTGCCAGCAGCAGGGACAGCGGTTCCAATGAGCAGTTCTTC. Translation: CASSRDSGSNEQFF.

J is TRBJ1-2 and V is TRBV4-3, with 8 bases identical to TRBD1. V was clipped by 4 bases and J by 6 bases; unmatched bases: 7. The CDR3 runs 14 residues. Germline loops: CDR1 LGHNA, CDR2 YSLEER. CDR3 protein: CASSRTDRDDGYTF. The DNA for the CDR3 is TGCGCCAGCAGCCGGACGGACAGGGATGATGGCTACACCTTC.

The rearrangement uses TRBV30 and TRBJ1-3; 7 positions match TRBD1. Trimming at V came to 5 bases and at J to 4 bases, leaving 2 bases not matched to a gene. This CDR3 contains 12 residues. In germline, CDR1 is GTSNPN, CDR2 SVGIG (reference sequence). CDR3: CAWGQAGNTIYF. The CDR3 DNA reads TGTGCCTGGGGACAGGCCGGAAACACCATATATTTT.

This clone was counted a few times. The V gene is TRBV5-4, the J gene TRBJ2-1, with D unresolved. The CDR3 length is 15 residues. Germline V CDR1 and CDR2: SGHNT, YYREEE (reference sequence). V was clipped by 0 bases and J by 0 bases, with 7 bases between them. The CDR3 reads CASSLERDSYNEQFF. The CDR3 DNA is TGTGCCAGCAGCTTGGAAAGAGACTCCTACAATGAGCAGTTCTTC.

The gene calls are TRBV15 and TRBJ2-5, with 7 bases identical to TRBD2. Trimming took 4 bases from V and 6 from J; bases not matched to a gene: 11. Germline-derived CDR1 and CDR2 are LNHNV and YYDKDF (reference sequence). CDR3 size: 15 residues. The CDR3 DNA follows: TGTGCCACCAGCATGGGGCTGGGGGGGATGCAGACCCAGTACTTC. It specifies CATSMGLGGMQTQYF.

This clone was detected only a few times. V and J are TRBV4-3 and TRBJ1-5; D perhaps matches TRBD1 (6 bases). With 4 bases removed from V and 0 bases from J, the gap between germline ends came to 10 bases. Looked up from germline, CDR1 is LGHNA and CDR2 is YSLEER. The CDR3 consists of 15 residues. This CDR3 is CASSRDRFSNQPQHF. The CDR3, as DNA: TGCGCCAGCAGCCGAGACAGGTTTAGCAATCAGCCCCAGCATTTT.

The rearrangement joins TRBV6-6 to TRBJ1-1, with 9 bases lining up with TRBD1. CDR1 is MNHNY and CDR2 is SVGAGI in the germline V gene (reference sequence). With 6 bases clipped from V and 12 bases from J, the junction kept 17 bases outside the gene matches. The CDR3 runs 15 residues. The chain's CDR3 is CASSLQGARSPKTFF. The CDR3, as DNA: TGTGCCAGCAGCCTACAGGGGGCGCGGAGTCCGAAAACTTTCTTT.

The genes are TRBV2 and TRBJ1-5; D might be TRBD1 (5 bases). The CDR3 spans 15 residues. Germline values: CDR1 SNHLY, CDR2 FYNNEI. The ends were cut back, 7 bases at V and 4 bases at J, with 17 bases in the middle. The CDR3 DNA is TGTGCCAGCAAGCGGGGACTCAGAGAAAATCAGCCCCAGCATTTT. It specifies CASKRGLRENQPQHF. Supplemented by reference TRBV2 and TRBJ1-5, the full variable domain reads EPEVTQTPSHQVTQMGQEVILRCVPISNHLYFYWYRQILGQKVEFLVSFYNNEISEKSEIFDDQFSVERPDGSNFTLKIRSTKLEDSAMYFCASKRGLRENQPQHFGDGTRLSIL.

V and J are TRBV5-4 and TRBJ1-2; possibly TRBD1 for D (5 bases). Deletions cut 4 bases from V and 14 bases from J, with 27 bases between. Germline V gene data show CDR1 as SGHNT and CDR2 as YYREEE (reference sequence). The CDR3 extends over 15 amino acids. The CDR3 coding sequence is TGTGCCAGCAGCGCGGAGGGTCAGGGAGGGGATGGGGGGACCTTC. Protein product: CASSAEGQGGDGGTF.

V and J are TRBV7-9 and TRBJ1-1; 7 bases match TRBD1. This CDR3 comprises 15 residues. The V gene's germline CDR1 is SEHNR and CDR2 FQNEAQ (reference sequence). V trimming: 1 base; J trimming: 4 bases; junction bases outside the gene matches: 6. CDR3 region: CASSLEVGGPTEAFF. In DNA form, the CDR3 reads TGTGCCAGCAGCTTAGAAGTAGGGGGCCCCACTGAAGCTTTCTTT.

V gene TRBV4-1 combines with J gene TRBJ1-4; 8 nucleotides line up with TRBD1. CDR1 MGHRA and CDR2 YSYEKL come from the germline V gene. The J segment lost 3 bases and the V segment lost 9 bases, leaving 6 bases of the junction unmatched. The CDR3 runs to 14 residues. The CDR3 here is CASRQGRANEKLFF. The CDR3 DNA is TGCGCCAGTCGACAGGGGAGGGCTAATGAAAAACTGTTTTTT.

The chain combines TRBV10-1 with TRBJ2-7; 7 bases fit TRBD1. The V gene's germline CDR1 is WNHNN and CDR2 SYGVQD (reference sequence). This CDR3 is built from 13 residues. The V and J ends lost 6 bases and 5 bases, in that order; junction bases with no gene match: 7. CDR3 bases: TGCGCCAGCAGCCCGGGACAGAGCCACGAGCAGTACTTC. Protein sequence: CASSPGQSHEQYF.

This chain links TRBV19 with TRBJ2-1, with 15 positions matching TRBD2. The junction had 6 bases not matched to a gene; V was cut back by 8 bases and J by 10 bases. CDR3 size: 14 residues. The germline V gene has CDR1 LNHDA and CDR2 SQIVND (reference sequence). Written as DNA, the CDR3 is TGTGCCAGTCGGACTAGCGGGGGGGATAGGGAGCAGTTCTTC. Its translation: CASRTSGGDREQFF.